The present T cell receptor (beta chain) was sequenced within a study of siplizumab effects on memory and regulatory T cells. Study-wide points: It was never confirmed that proliferating Tregs from siplizumab cultures were suppressive. Naive T cells seemed more diverse than memory cells; they also seemed major alloresponse contributors.

Profiling relied on immunoSEQ multiplex PCR, and the TCRdb table lists in-frame clones only, not all of them. Of over 85,000 clones listed, roughly 92% are singletons. Trimming stripped 6 bases from V and 5 bases from J, with 19 bases between. Germline V CDR1 and CDR2: MNHEY, SVGAGI. This CDR3 contains 15 residues. With respect to this clone: Antigen specificity is unknown.

The sequence was obtained from a human donor in good health. V and J are TRBV6-5 and TRBJ1-1; maybe TRBD1 (6 bases). Sequencing was done on a sample of CD4+ T cells sorted from blood. CDR3 sequence: CASRRDRGLTTEAFF. The CDR3 DNA follows: TGTGCCAGCAGACGGGACCGGGGGCTTACGACTGAAGCTTTCTTT.